Reported below is one TCR beta chain. Germline V gives CDR1 SEHNR, CDR2 FQNEAQ (reference sequence). This CDR3 spans 18 amino acids. V dropped 0 bases and J dropped 1 base, with 13 bases sitting between them. Noted time point: pre-sensitization, week 0. The treatment here: therapeutic diphenylcyclopropenone sensitization with weekly scalp DPC. This entry comes from a study of human T cells and chemical hapten exposure. TCRdb used MiXCR to reprocess the RACE reads, holding one entry per CDR3 protein. The sample consists of 280,000 or so distinct CDR3 sequences, just under 8% of them appearing once. This chain uses TRBV7-9 with TRBJ2-6; tentatively, D is TRBD1 (5 bases). The sample consisted of whole blood, taken in connection with sensitization to the hapten diphenylcyclopropenone (DPC). This TCR was recovered from a man in his late teens or twenties with alopecia areata. Some clones in this sample may be carry-over from other donors' samples. CDR3 nucleotide sequence: TGTGCCAGCAGCTTAGCCAGGGCGCTTCGATCTGGGGCCAACGTCCTGACTTTC. Protein: CASSLARALRSGANVLTF.